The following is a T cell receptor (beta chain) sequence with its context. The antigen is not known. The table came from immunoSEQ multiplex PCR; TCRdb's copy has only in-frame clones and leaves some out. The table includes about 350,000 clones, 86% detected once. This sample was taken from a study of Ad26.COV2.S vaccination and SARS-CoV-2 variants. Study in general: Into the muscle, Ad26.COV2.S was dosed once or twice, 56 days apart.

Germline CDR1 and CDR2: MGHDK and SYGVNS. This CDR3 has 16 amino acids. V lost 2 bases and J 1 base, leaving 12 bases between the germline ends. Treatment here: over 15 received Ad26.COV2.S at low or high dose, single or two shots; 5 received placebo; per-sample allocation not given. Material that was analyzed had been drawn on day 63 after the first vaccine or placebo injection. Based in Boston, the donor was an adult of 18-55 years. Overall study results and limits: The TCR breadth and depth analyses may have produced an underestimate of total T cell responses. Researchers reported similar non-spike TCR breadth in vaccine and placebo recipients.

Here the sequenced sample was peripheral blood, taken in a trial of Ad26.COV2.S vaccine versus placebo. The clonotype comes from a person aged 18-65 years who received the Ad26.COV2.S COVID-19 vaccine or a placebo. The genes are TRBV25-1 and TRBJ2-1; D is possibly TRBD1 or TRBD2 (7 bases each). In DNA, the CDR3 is TGTGCCAGCAGTGAACAGGGGGGGCCTTCCTACAATGAGCAGTTCTTC. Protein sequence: CASSEQGGPSYNEQFF.